This T cell receptor beta chain was retrieved from a study of chemoradiotherapy in HPV16-positive cancers. Looking at the study overall: Candidate HPV-specific T-cell clones and common TCR motifs came from functional assays in a couple of HPV16-positive patients. General study points: The functional HPV-specific definition rests on just a couple of HPV16-positive patients. Candidate HPV-specific clones and E7-related TCR motifs grew in tumor during treatment.

V gave up 3 bases and J gave up 4 bases; unmatched junction bases: 5. The CDR3 covers 15 residues. CDR1 is SGDLS, CDR2 YYNGEE, per germline. About this clone: The antigen is undetermined.

Samples were taken several times over chemoradiotherapy. Data came from immunoSEQ multiplex PCR; TCRdb stores just in-frame clones and leaves some out. The sample has roughly 25,000 clones, 94% seen once; the top ten hold 2.7%. This TCR derives from a human donor with HPV-associated anogenital cancer. J is TRBJ2-3 and V is TRBV9, with 10 bases that match TRBD1. This sample was taken from a patient who underwent chemoradiotherapy. This CDR3 is CASSATGTGADTQYF. DNA of the CDR3: TGTGCCAGCAGCGCGACCGGGACAGGGGCAGATACGCAGTATTTT.